Each of the 8 T cell receptor beta chains below was sequenced from the same sample in a study of identical twins. TCRdb processed the 5' RACE reads anew with MiXCR; each CDR3 protein has one entry. The sample carries 500,000 to 550,000 distinct CDR3 sequences, around 20% recorded once. A further study also used this sample, focusing on T cells expressing NK-cell markers.

The sample comprised CD4+ T cells sorted from blood. These TCRs come from a woman aged 18-35 years in good health.

The chain couples TRBV12-3 or TRBV12-4 to TRBJ2-1; 10 bases are shared with TRBD2. After removal of 6 bases from V and 15 bases from J, the junction contained 29 bases not matched to a gene. The CDR3 spans 19 residues. CDR3 protein: CASSPRLAGVATRARTRFF. The CDR3, as DNA: TGTGCCAGCAGCCCCCGACTAGCGGGTGTTGCGACACGAGCTCGGACGCGGTTCTTC.

This clonotype was seen a handful of times. V usage is TRBV20-1 and J usage is TRBJ2-1; D possibly uses TRBD1 or TRBD2 (6 bases each). With 0 bases removed from V and 6 bases from J, the gap between germline ends came to 15 bases. There are 15 residues in the CDR3. CDR1 and CDR2 (germline): DFQATT, SNEGSKA (reference sequence). CDR3 bases: TGCAGTGCTAGAGATAGGAGGGGGGCCCCCAATGAGCAGTTCTTC. Translating gives CSARDRRGAPNEQFF.

V gene TRBV20-1 combines with J gene TRBJ2-1, with 11 bases fitting TRBD2. The junction had 13 bases not matched to a gene; V was cut back by 0 bases and J by 15 bases. Per germline, CDR1 DFQATT and CDR2 SNEGSKA (reference sequence). The CDR3 covers 15 residues. CDR3 residues: CSARDSLAGGRLLFF. In DNA form, the CDR3 reads TGCAGTGCTAGAGATTCCCTAGCGGGGGGTAGACTGCTGTTCTTC.

This clonotype was detected only a few times. The chain uses TRBV5-1 and TRBJ1-1; D is perhaps TRBD1 (6 bases). Germline CDR1 SGHRS, CDR2 YFSETQ. V lost 5 bases to trimming and J lost 5 bases, with 16 bases between them. The CDR3 spans 14 residues. CDR3: CASRGGAIRTEAFF. The CDR3 coding sequence is TGCGCCAGCAGGGGGGGGGCAATAAGGACTGAAGCTTTCTTT.

The table lists this clonotype with a few counts. J is TRBJ1-6 and V is TRBV4-3; no definite D call. From germline, CDR1 is LGHNA and CDR2 YSLEER. Trimming removed 0 bases from V and 8 bases from J, with 8 bases in between. The CDR3 runs 14 residues. CDR3 in amino acids: CASSQEKMDSPLHF. CDR3 DNA sequence: TGCGCCAGCAGCCAAGAAAAAATGGATTCACCCCTCCACTTT.

The genes are TRBV12-5 and TRBJ2-7; TRBD1 is a possible D gene (6 bases). Germline V CDR1 and CDR2: LGHNT, FRNRAP. The CDR3 has 16 amino acids. V lost 0 bases, J lost 2 bases, and 14 bases lay in between. CDR3 DNA sequence: TGTGCTAGTGGTTTGGTATACAACAGGGAAACCTACGAGCAGTACTTC. It specifies CASGLVYNRETYEQYF.

This clonotype was recorded a few times. This chain connects TRBV20-1 to TRBJ2-7, with no clear D. V lost 7 bases and J 1 base, leaving 8 bases between the germline ends. The CDR3 has 11 residues. CDR1 DFQATT and CDR2 SNEGSKA come from the germline V gene (reference sequence). The CDR3 reads CSEASSYEQYF. The DNA for the CDR3 is TGCAGTGAGGCGTCGTCCTACGAGCAGTACTTC.

The table lists this clonotype with a few counts. CDR3 residues: CASTAVSSYNEQFF. DNA of the CDR3: TGCGCCAGCACAGCGGTTAGCTCCTACAATGAGCAGTTCTTC. The chain carries TRBV5-1 and TRBJ2-1; D perhaps matches TRBD2 (5 bases). V lost 6 bases and J 0 bases, leaving 10 bases between the germline ends. This CDR3 has 14 amino acids. Germline CDR1 reads SGHRS; CDR2 reads YFSETQ.